This T cell receptor beta chain stems from a study of radiotherapy plus CTLA-4 blockade in lung cancer. Produced via immunoSEQ multiplex PCR; TCRdb's table is partial and in-frame only. This table has 25,000 to 35,000 clones, 70% to 80% appearing once. V lost 4 bases to trimming and J lost 4 bases; unmatched junction nucleotides: 13. The germline CDR1 and CDR2 sequences are SGHRS and YFSETQ. CDR3 length: 18 residues. Sequenced here: peripheral blood, sampled from a patient treated with radiotherapy plus ipilimumab. The chain uses TRBV5-1 and TRBJ2-1, with 11 bases lining up with TRBD2. The receptor was isolated from a human donor with non-small cell lung cancer who had stable disease on radiotherapy plus ipilimumab. The CDR3 bases are TGCGCCAGCAGCCATGGTAGCGGGGGGGCCGTAGATTACAATGAGCAGTTCTTC. Translation gives CASSHGSGGAVDYNEQFF.